Shown below are 3 T cell receptor beta chains from a single sample sequenced in a study of T cell responses to AZD1222 COVID-19 vaccine. Sequenced by immunoSEQ multiplex PCR; TCRdb stores in-frame clones only, minus some. The table lists tens of thousands of clones, approximately 90% of them singletons. The sample consisted of peripheral blood, taken 28 days after the second dose of the MenACWY control vaccine. These TCRs come from an adult who received the MenACWY meningococcal vaccine as a control.

The chain couples TRBV7-2 to TRBJ1-6; possibly TRBD1 for D (6 bases). V was pared by 5 bases and J by 7 bases, with 15 bases between. Germline CDR1 SGHTA, CDR2 FQGNSA. This CDR3 spans 15 amino acids. CDR3 protein: CASSSQGMGNSPLHF. Here the CDR3 DNA reads TGTGCCAGCAGCAGTCAGGGGATGGGGAATTCACCCCTCCACTTT.

This rearrangement joins TRBV5-1 to TRBJ2-1; no firm D call. Trimming pared 0 bases from V and 7 bases from J, leaving 11 bases between. CDR3 length equals 14 residues. Germline V CDR1 and CDR2: SGHRS, YFSETQ. The CDR3 protein is CASSLAALRNEQFF. CDR3 nucleotide sequence: TGCGCCAGCAGCTTGGCGGCCTTGAGGAATGAGCAGTTCTTC.

The V call is TRBV28, the J call TRBJ1-1; D is possibly TRBD1 (5 bases). V lost 4 bases and J 4 bases, leaving 13 bases between the germline ends. The germline CDR1 and CDR2 sequences are MDHEN and SYDVKM. The CDR3 contains 14 residues. CDR3 sequence reads: CASSSGPGTTEAFF. DNA for the CDR3: TGTGCCAGCAGTTCTGGGCCGGGGACCACTGAAGCTTTCTTT.